These T cell receptor beta chains were read from a single sample in a study of cytomegalovirus exposure and HLA in healthy donors. Produced via immunoSEQ multiplex PCR; TCRdb's table is partial and in-frame only. The sample includes 73,000 or so clones, under 85% of them seen just once. The sequencing input was PBMCs. The receptors were sampled from a woman in her forties in good health and CMV-seropositive. Each CDR3 is given with its conserved first and last residue. A D gene is named only where the DNA matches it firmly. Some rows have no size entry. The others give once, few or many, or a class for an expanded clone.

clone_size	cdr3_length	v_call	d_call	j_call	cdr3_aa	cdr3_nt
.	16	TRBV2	TRBD2	TRBJ2-7	CASSEVGTRGQYEQYF	TGTGCCAGCAGTGAAGTAGGGACTAGAGGTCAATACGAGCAGTACTTC
.	14	TRBV27	TRBD1	TRBJ1-1	CASSYTTGSTEAFF	TGTGCCAGCAGTTACACGACAGGGAGCACTGAAGCTTTCTTT
.	15	TRBV19	.	TRBJ1-5	CASTPKGTPNQPQHF	TGTGCCAGTACCCCGAAGGGGACACCTAATCAGCCCCAGCATTTT
.	14	TRBV5-4	.	TRBJ2-7	CASSSERTRREQYF	TGTGCCAGCAGCTCCGAAAGGACAAGGCGAGAGCAGTACTTC
.	16	TRBV28	.	TRBJ2-7	CASSAPRGGGGYEQYF	TGTGCCAGCAGTGCGCCGCGGGGAGGGGGGGGCTACGAGCAGTACTTC
.	12	TRBV18	.	TRBJ2-3	CASHMIKDTQYF	TGTGCCAGCCACATGATTAAAGATACGCAGTATTTT
.	15	TRBV7-9	.	TRBJ2-7	CASSLARGYSYEQYF	TGTGCCAGCAGCTTAGCTAGGGGGTACTCCTACGAGCAGTACTTC
once	15	TRBV5-1	TRBD1	TRBJ1-2	CASSLRGTDNYGYTF	TGCGCCAGCAGCTTAAGAGGGACAGATAACTATGGCTACACCTTC
few	17	TRBV11-2	.	TRBJ1-1	CASSLESRGGVNTEAFF	TGTGCCAGCAGCTTAGAAAGTAGGGGGGGAGTGAACACTGAAGCTTTCTTT
.	14	TRBV10-3	.	TRBJ1-1	CAIREDSSNTEAFF	TGTGCCATCAGGGAAGACAGTTCGAACACTGAAGCTTTCTTT
.	14	TRBV28	.	TRBJ1-1	CASREQDSLAEAFF	TGTGCCAGCAGGGAACAGGATTCTCTGGCTGAAGCTTTCTTT
.	14	TRBV5-4	.	TRBJ2-6	CASNAASGANVLTF	TGTGCCAGCAACGCAGCGTCTGGGGCCAACGTCCTGACTTTC
once	16	TRBV4-3	TRBD1	TRBJ2-1	CASSQGGQGAGHEQFF	TGCGCCAGCAGCCAAGGGGGACAGGGGGCAGGACATGAGCAGTTCTTC
.	15	TRBV7-2	TRBD1	TRBJ2-7	CASSLAGTGGSEQYF	TGTGCCAGCAGCTTAGCCGGGACAGGGGGGTCGGAGCAGTACTTC
.	13	TRBV19	.	TRBJ2-2	CASSNPNTGELFF	TGTGCCAGTAGTAATCCAAACACCGGGGAGCTGTTTTTT
.	11	TRBV25-1	.	TRBJ2-1	CASSEGGEQFF	TGTGCCAGCAGTGAGGGAGGAGAGCAGTTCTTC
.	16	TRBV23-1	TRBD1	TRBJ2-1	CASSLESGQKYNEQFF	TGCGCCAGCAGTCTAGAATCGGGACAGAAGTACAATGAGCAGTTCTTC
.	15	TRBV9	.	TRBJ2-1	CASSVVQGTYNEQFF	TGTGCCAGCAGCGTAGTACAGGGAACCTACAATGAGCAGTTCTTC
once	14	TRBV2	TRBD2	TRBJ2-7	CASSIGTSGSEQYF	TGTGCCAGCAGCATCGGGACTAGCGGGAGCGAGCAGTACTTC
.	14	TRBV7-2	TRBD1	TRBJ2-7	CASSFGDRTYEQYF	TGTGCCAGCAGCTTTGGGGACAGAACCTACGAGCAGTACTTC
few	15	TRBV18	TRBD1	TRBJ2-1	CASSPGQGALSEQFF	TGTGCCAGCTCACCGGGACAGGGGGCACTAAGTGAGCAGTTCTTC
.	14	TRBV18	TRBD1	TRBJ1-6	CASSPQGEGSPLHF	TGTGCCAGCTCACCCCAGGGGGAAGGTTCACCCCTCCACTTT
.	17	TRBV2	.	TRBJ1-4	CASSEALLGITDEKLFF	TGTGCCAGCAGTGAAGCGCTTCTCGGGATTACCGATGAAAAACTGTTTTTT
.	13	TRBV5-1	.	TRBJ1-2	CASSLREGAGYTF	TGCGCCAGCAGCTTGAGGGAAGGGGCTGGCTACACCTTC
.	15	TRBV29-1	.	TRBJ1-1	CSVLGAWSQNTEAFF	TGCAGTGTATTGGGGGCCTGGTCCCAGAACACTGAAGCTTTCTTT
few	11	TRBV2	.	TRBJ1-4	CASTRDGGLFF	TGTGCCAGCACGAGGGACGGAGGGCTGTTTTTT
once	14	TRBV19	.	TRBJ1-6	CASSQQGGSSPLHF	TGTGCCAGTAGCCAGCAAGGAGGTAGTTCACCCCTCCACTTT
.	17	TRBV7-7	TRBD2	TRBJ2-2	CASSLSERREGPGELFF	TGTGCCAGCAGCTTATCGGAACGGCGGGAGGGCCCCGGGGAGCTGTTTTTT
.	14	TRBV7-9	.	TRBJ2-3	CASSSTLRETTQYF	TGTGCCAGCAGCTCAACCCTCCGGGAGACTACGCAGTATTTT
.	13	TRBV27	.	TRBJ1-2	CASSFSGDYGYTF	TGTGCCAGCAGTTTTTCAGGGGACTATGGCTACACCTTC
.	15	TRBV7-2	.	TRBJ2-2	CASSLGQTNTGELFF	TGTGCCAGCAGCTTAGGTCAGACTAACACCGGGGAGCTGTTTTTT
.	15	TRBV13	.	TRBJ2-3	CASSSLTTTRDTQYF	TGTGCCAGCAGCTCTCTTACCACCACGAGGGATACGCAGTATTTT
few	16	TRBV9	.	TRBJ1-1	CASSVGMRVENTEAFF	TGTGCCAGCAGCGTAGGTATGAGGGTTGAGAACACTGAAGCTTTCTTT
.	16	TRBV5-6	TRBD1	TRBJ2-1	CASSSAGTGGRNEQFF	TGTGCCAGCAGCTCCGCCGGGACAGGGGGTCGCAATGAGCAGTTCTTC
few	16	TRBV5-1	.	TRBJ2-3	CASSLSSRRGTDTQYF	TGCGCCAGCAGCTTGAGCTCACGGAGGGGCACAGATACGCAGTATTTT
.	16	TRBV19	TRBD1	TRBJ2-7	CASRSTNRGPTYEQYF	TGTGCCAGTCGGTCCACGAACAGGGGGCCGACCTACGAGCAGTACTTC
.	13	TRBV30	.	TRBJ2-7	CAMGRSSSYEQYF	TGTGCAATGGGCAGGTCGTCCTCCTACGAGCAGTACTTC